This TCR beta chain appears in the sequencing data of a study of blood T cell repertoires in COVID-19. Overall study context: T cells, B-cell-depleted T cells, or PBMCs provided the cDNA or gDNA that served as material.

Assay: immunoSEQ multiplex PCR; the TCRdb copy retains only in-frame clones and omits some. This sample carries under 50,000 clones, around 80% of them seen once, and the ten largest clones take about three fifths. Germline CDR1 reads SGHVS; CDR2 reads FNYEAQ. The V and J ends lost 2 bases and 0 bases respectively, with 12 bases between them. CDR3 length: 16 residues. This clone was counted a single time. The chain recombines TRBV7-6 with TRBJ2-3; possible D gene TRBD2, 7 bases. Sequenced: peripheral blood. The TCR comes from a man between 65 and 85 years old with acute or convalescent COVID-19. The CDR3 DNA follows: TGTGCCAGCAGCTTATGGGGGGGCCCTAGCACAGATACGCAGTATTTT. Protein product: CASSLWGGPSTDTQYF.